The text below deals with one T cell receptor beta chain. This entry belongs to a study of blood T cell repertoires in COVID-19. Participants came from around 25 US areas, aged about 18 to 89 years. Assay used: immunoSEQ multiplex PCR; TCRdb lists only in-frame clones, some missing. The table shows about 380,000 clones, with more than 75% occurring only once. The CDR3 totals 13 residues. V was shortened by 6 bases and J by 1 base, with 6 bases between the two germline ends. Germline V gene data show CDR1 as MNHEY and CDR2 as SVGAGI. V is TRBV6-5 and J is TRBJ1-4; no definite D call. The sequence came from a woman aged 18-29 years who had recovered from COVID-19. Material for sequencing was PBMCs or T cells enriched from blood (not recorded which). CDR3: CASSPRTNEKLFF. DNA of the CDR3: TGTGCCAGCAGCCCCCGAACTAATGAAAAACTGTTTTTT.